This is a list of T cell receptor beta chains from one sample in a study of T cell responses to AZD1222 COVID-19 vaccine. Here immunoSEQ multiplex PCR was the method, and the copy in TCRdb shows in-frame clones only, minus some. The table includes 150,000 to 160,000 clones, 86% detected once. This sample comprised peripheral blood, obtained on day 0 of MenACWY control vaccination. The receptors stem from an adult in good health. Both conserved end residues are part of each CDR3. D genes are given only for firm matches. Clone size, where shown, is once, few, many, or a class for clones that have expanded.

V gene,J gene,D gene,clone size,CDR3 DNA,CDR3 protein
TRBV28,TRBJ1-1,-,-,TGTGCCAGCAGTCAAACCACAGGGCGCAACACTGAAGCTTTCTTT,CASSQTTGRNTEAFF
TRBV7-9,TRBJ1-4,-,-,TGTGCCACTGCGGGGACAACTAATGAAAAACTGTTTTTT,CATAGTTNEKLFF
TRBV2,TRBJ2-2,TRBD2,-,TGTGCCAGCAGAATAAGGCTAGCGGGGGATACCGGGGAGCTGTTTTTT,CASRIRLAGDTGELFF
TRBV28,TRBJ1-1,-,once,TGTGCCAGCAGTTTTAAGGTCGGTAGCACTGAAGCTTTCTTT,CASSFKVGSTEAFF
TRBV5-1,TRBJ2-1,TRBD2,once,TGCGCCAGCAGCTTCGGGGGGACCCCCTACAATGAGCAGTTCTTC,CASSFGGTPYNEQFF
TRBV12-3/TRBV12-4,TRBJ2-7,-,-,TGTGCCAGCAGTTTAGTAATGGGCTACGAGCAGTACTTC,CASSLVMGYEQYF
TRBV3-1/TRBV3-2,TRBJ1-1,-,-,TGTGCCAGCAGCCCCACAGGGTACACTGAAGCTTTCTTT,CASSPTGYTEAFF
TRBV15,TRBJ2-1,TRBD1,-,TGTGCCACCAGCAGAGGGGGACAGGCAACCAATGAGCAGTTCTTC,CATSRGGQATNEQFF
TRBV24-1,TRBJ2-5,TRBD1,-,TGTGCCACCAGTGATACACAGGGGGAGACCCAGTACTTC,CATSDTQGETQYF
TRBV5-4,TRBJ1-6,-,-,TGTGCCAGCAGCTTGCGTGTGGGGAATTCACCCCTCCACTTT,CASSLRVGNSPLHF
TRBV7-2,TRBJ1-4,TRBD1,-,TGTGCCAGCAGCTTAGGGCCGACAGGGGGTAAACTGTTTTTT,CASSLGPTGGKLFF
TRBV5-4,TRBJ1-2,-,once,TGTGCCAGCAGCTTGAAATCAGGGCCCTATGGCTACACCTTC,CASSLKSGPYGYTF
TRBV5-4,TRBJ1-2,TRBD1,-,TGTGCCAGCAGTTACGGACAGGGGGCGGATGGCTACACCTTC,CASSYGQGADGYTF
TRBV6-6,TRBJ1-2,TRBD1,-,TGTGCCAGCAGTTACGCGGGACAGGGAAACCCCGAAACCTTC,CASSYAGQGNPETF
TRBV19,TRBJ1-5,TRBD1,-,TGTGCCAGTAGTGGACAGGGCACTAGCAATCAGCCCCAGCATTTT,CASSGQGTSNQPQHF
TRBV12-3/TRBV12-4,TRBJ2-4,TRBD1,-,TGTGCCAGCAGACGGGACAGGGGGCACATTCAGTACTTC,CASRRDRGHIQYF
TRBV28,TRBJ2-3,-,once,TGTGCCAGCACCCCGCCACCGGGGGGCCTTAATACGCAGTATTTT,CASTPPPGGLNTQYF
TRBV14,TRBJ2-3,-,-,TGTGCCAGCAGCCAAGAATTGAGGGATACGCAGTATTTT,CASSQELRDTQYF
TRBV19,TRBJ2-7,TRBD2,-,TGTGCCAGCAAAAAGACTAGCGGTTCCTACGAGCAGTACTTC,CASKKTSGSYEQYF
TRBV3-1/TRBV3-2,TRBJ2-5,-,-,TGTGCCAGCAGCCAAGGACTTCTCGAGACCCAGTACTTC,CASSQGLLETQYF
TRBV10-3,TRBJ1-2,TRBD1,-,TGTGCCATTCGACAGGGAGGCGATGGCTACACCTTC,CAIRQGGDGYTF
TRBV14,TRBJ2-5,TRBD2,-,TGTGCCAGCAGCCAAGCCCGCTTCCGGGGGGGCGAGACCCAGTACTTC,CASSQARFRGGETQYF
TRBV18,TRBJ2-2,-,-,TGTGCCAGCTCACCCGGCGGACTCCACGTTTCATGGAATACCGGGGAGCTGTTTTTT,CASSPGGLHVSWNTGELFF
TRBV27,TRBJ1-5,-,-,TGTGCCAGCAGTTCCAGGGACGGATACAATCAGCCCCAGCATTTT,CASSSRDGYNQPQHF
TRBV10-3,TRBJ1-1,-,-,TGTGCCATCCGTGGTAGGGCGAACACTGAAGCTTTCTTT,CAIRGRANTEAFF
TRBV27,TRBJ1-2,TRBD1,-,TGTGCCAGCAGTTTCCGTACCGGGACAGACTATGGCTACACCTTC,CASSFRTGTDYGYTF
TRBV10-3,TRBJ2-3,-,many,TGTGCCATCAGTGAGCCCTCCTCGGGTACGCAGTATTTT,CAISEPSSGTQYF
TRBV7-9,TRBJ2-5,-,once,TGTGCCAGCAGCTTGGGCGGGGAGGAGACCCAGTACTTC,CASSLGGEETQYF
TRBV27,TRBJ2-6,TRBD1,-,TGTGCCAGCAGTCAGAGACAGGGTCGGGTATCTGGGGCCAACGTCCTGACTTTC,CASSQRQGRVSGANVLTF
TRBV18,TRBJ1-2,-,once,TGTGCCAGCTCACCAAGAACAGGCTCGAAAACTTATGGCTACACCTTC,CASSPRTGSKTYGYTF
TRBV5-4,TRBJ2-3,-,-,TGTGCCAGCAGCTTCCTGGGGCGGACTCGGGCAGATACGCAGTATTTT,CASSFLGRTRADTQYF
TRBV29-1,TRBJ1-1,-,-,TGCAGCGTCACAGAGAACACTGAAGCTTTCTTT,CSVTENTEAFF
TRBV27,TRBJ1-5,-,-,TGTGCCAGCAGTTTCCAAGGCGTAGGGCGGGGGAATCAGCCCCAGCATTTT,CASSFQGVGRGNQPQHF
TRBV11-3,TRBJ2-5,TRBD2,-,TGTGCCAGCGGTTTTTTACTAGCGGTTCCTTACTTC,CASGFLLAVPYF
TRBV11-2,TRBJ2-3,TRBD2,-,TGTGCCAGCAGCTTGGGCGGGGGGGCTGGAGATACGCAGTATTTT,CASSLGGGAGDTQYF
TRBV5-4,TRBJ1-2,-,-,TGTGCCAGCAGCTTGGAGGGGGATTTGTGGAGCTACACCTTC,CASSLEGDLWSYTF
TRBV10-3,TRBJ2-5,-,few,TGTGCCATCAGTGAGACGGGGAAACTACAGACCCAGTACTTC,CAISETGKLQTQYF
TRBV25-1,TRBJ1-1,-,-,TGTGCCAGCAGTGAATTCGGGGCCGCAGCTTTCTTT,CASSEFGAAAFF
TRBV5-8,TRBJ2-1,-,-,TGTGCCAGCAGCTTGGGCCTGATCAATGAGCAGTTCTTC,CASSLGLINEQFF
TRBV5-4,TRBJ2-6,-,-,TGTGCCAGCAGCACCCTAATAGGACAGTTTGGGGCCAACGTCCTGACTTTC,CASSTLIGQFGANVLTF
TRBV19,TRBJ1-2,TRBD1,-,TGTGCCAGTAGAATTTGGACAGGGGTCAACTATGGCTACACCTTC,CASRIWTGVNYGYTF
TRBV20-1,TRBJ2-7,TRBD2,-,TGCAGTGCTAGTAATAGCGGGAGGGGGAACGAGCAGTACTTC,CSASNSGRGNEQYF
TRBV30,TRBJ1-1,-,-,TGTGCCTGGGGGGGCGGCGTGAACACTGAAGCTTTCTTT,CAWGGGVNTEAFF
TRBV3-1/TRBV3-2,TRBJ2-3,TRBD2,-,TGTGCCAGCAGTCCGGGACTATTTGAGATATTAGATACGCAGTATTTT,CASSPGLFEILDTQYF